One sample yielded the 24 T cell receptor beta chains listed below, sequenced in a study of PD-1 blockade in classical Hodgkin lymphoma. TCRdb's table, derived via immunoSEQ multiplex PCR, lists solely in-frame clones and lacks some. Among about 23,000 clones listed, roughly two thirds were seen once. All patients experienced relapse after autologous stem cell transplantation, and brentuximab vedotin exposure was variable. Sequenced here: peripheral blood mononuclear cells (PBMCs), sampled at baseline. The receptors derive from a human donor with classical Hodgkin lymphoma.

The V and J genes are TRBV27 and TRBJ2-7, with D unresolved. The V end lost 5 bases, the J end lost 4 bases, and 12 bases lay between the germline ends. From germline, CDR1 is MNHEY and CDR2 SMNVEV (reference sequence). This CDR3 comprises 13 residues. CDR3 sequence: CASSPTGLYEQYF. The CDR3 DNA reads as TGTGCCAGCAGTCCCACCGGCCTTTACGAGCAGTACTTC.

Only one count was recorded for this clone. The CDR3 DNA reads TGTGCCAGTAGTATCAGGGGAGAGGAGACCCAGTACTTC. The encoded protein is CASSIRGEETQYF. The chain uses TRBV19 and TRBJ2-5; possible D gene TRBD1, 6 bases. Trimming stripped 3 bases from V and 5 bases from J, with 10 bases between. This CDR3 comprises 13 residues. Germline CDR1 LNHDA, CDR2 SQIVND (reference sequence). The full variable domain, with the rest looked up from reference TRBV19 and TRBJ2-5, is DGGITQSPKYLFRKEGQNVTLSCEQNLNHDAMYWYRQDPGQGLRLIYYSQIVNDFQKGDIAEGYSVSREKKESFPLTVTSAQKNPTAFYLCASSIRGEETQYFGPGTRLLVL.

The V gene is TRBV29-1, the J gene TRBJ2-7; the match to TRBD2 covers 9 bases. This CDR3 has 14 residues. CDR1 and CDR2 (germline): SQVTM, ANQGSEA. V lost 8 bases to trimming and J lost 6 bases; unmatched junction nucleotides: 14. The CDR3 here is CSYQAPGLAGEQYF. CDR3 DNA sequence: TGCAGCTACCAGGCTCCGGGACTAGCCGGCGAGCAGTACTTC.

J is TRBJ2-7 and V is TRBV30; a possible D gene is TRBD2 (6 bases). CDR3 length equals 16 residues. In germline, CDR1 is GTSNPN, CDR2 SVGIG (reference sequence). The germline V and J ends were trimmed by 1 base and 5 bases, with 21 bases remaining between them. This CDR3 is CAWSGLGGPVSNEQYF. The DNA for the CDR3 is TGTGCCTGGAGTGGACTCGGGGGTCCAGTTTCCAACGAGCAGTACTTC.

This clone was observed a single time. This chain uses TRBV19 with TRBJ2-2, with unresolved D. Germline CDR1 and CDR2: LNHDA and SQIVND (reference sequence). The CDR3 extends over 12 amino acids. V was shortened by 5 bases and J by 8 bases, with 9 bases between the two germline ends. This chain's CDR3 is CASSWIGGELFF. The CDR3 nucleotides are TGTGCCAGTAGTTGGATCGGGGGGGAGCTGTTTTTT.

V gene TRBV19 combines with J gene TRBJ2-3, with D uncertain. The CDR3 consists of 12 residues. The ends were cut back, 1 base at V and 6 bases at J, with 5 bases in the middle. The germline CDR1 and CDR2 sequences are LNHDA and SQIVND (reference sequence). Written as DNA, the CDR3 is TGTGCCAGTAGTATAGCCACCGATACGCAGTATTTT. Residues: CASSIATDTQYF.

The CDR3 DNA is TGTGCCAGCAGTTTATTATTAGCGGGGGGTAATGAGCAGTTCTTC. As protein: CASSLLLAGGNEQFF. The chain couples TRBV28 to TRBJ2-1; 10 nucleotides align to TRBD2. The trim removed 1 base at V and 7 bases at J, leaving 4 bases unmatched. CDR1 MDHEN and CDR2 SYDVKM come from the germline V gene. The CDR3 has 15 residues.

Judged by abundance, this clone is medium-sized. CDR3 amino acids: CASSFGQNYGYTF. In DNA, the CDR3 is TGTGCCAGTAGTTTTGGGCAGAATTATGGCTACACCTTC. This rearrangement joins TRBV19 to TRBJ1-2, with D hard to call. V gave up 5 bases and J gave up 5 bases, with 12 bases separating them. Germline assignment: CDR1 LNHDA and CDR2 SQIVND (reference sequence). This CDR3 is 13 amino acids long. The variable domain in full, with the rest retrieved from reference TRBV19 and TRBJ1-2, is DGGITQSPKYLFRKEGQNVTLSCEQNLNHDAMYWYRQDPGQGLRLIYYSQIVNDFQKGDIAEGYSVSREKKESFPLTVTSAQKNPTAFYLCASSFGQNYGYTFGSGTRLTVV.

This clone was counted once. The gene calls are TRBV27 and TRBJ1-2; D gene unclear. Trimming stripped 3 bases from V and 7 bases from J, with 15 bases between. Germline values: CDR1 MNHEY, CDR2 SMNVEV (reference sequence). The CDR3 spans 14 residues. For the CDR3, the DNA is TGTGCCAGCAGTTTCTCATCTTCATTAGCTGGCTACACCTTC. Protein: CASSFSSSLAGYTF.

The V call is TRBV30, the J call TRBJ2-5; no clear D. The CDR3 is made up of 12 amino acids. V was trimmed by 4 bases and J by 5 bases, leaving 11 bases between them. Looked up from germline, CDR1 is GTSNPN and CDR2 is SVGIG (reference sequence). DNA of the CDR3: TGTGCCTGGACCCCGGGTTCGGAGACCCAGTACTTC. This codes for CAWTPGSETQYF.

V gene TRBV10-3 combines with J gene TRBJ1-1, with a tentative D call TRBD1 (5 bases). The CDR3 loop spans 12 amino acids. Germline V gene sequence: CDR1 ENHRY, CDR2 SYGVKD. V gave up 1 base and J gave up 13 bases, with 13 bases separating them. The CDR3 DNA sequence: TGTGCCATCAGTGAGTGGGGAGGGACTGGTTTCTTT. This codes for CAISEWGGTGFF.

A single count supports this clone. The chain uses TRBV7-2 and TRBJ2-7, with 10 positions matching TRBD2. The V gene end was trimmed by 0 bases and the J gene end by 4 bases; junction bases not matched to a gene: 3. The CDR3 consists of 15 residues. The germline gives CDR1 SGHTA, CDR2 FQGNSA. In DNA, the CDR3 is TGTGCCAGCAGCTTAGCAGCGGGAGGGGTATACGAGCAGTACTTC. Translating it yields CASSLAAGGVYEQYF.

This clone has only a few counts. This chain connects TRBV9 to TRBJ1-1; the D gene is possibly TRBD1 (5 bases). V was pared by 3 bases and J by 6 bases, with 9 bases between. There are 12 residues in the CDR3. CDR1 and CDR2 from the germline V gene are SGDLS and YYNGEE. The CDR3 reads CASSEGYSEAFF. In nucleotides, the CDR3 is TGTGCCAGCAGCGAGGGGTATTCTGAAGCTTTCTTT.

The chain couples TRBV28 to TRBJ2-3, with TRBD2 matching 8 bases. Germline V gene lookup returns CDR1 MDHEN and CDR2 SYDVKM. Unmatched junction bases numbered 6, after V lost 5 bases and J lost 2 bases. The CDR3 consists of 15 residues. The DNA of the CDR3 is TGTGCCAGCAGTCCCGGGGGGGTGGCCACAGATACGCAGTATTTT. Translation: CASSPGGVATDTQYF.

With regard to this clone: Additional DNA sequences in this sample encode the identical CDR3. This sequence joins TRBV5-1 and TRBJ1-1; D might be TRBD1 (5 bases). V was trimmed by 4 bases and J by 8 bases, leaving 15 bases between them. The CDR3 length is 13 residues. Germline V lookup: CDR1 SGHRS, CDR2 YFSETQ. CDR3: CASSPTGGEEAFF. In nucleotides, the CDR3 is TGCGCCAGCAGCCCCACCGGGGGAGAGGAAGCTTTCTTT. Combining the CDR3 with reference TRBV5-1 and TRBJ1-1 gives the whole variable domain KAGVTQTPRYLIKTRGQQVTLSCSPISGHRSVSWYQQTPGQGLQFLFEYFSETQRNKGNFPGRFSGRQFSNSRSEMNVSTLELGDSALYLCASSPTGGEEAFFGQGTRLTVV.

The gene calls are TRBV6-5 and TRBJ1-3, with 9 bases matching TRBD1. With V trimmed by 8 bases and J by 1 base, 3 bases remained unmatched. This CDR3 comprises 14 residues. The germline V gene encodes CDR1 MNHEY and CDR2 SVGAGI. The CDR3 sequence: CASAGTGSGNTIYF. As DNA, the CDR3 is TGTGCCAGCGCCGGGACAGGGTCTGGAAACACCATATATTTT.

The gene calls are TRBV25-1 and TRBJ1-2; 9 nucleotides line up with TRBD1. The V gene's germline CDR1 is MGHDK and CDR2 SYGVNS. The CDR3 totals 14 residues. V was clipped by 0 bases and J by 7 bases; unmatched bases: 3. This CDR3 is CASSEYGQGSGYTF. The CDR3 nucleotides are TGTGCCAGCAGTGAATATGGACAGGGGAGTGGCTACACCTTC.

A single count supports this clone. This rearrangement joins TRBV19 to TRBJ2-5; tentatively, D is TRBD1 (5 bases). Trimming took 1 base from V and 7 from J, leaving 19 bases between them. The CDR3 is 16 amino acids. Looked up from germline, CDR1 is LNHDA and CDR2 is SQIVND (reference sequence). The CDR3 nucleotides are TGTGCCAGTAGTATAGCCCCCTTTGGTGGGGCTGGGACCCAGTACTTC. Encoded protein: CASSIAPFGGAGTQYF.

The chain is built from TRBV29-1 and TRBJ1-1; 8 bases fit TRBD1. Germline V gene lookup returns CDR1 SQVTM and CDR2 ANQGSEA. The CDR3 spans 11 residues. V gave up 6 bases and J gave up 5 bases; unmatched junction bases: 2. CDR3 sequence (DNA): TGCAGCGTAACAGGGGGGACTGAAGCTTTCTTT. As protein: CSVTGGTEAFF.

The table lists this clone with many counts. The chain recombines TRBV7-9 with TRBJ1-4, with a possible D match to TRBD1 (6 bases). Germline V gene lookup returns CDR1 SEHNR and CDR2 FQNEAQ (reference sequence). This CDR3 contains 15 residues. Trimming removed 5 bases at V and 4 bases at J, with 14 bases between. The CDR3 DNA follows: TGTGCCAGCAGCCCCCGGCAGGGGAATAATGAAAAACTGTTTTTT. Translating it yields CASSPRQGNNEKLFF.

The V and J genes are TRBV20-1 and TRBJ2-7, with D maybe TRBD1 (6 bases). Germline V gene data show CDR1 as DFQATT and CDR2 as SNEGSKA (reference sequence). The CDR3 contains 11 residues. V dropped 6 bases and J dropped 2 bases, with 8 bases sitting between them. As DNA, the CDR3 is TGCAGTGCAAGGACAGCCTACGAGCAGTACGTC. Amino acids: CSARTAYEQYV.

CDR3 nucleotide sequence: TGTGCCAGCTCACCAACCGGACAGGTAGGAGATACGCAGTATTTT. It is translated as CASSPTGQVGDTQYF. The chain joins TRBV18 to TRBJ2-3; 7 bases line up with TRBD1. V dropped 2 bases and J dropped 5; count of bases not matched to a gene: 7. This CDR3 contains 15 residues. Germline lookup yields CDR1 KGHSH and CDR2 LQKENI.

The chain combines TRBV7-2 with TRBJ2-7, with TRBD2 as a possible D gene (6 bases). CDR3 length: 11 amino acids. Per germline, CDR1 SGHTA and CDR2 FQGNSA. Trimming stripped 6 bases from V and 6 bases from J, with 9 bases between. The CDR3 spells CASRGSGEQYF. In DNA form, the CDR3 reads TGTGCCAGCAGGGGTAGCGGCGAGCAGTACTTC.

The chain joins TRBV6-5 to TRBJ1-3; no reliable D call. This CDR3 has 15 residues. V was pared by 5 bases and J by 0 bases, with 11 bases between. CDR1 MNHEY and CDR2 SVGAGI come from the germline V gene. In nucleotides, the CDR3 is TGTGCCAGCAGTCCGCTGGGCTACTCTGGAAACACCATATATTTT. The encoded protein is CASSPLGYSGNTIYF.